Here is one TCR beta chain with its context. Its target is unknown. The junction had 13 bases not matched to a gene; V was cut back by 6 bases and J by 4 bases. Germline-derived CDR1 and CDR2 are SQVTM and ANQGSEA. This CDR3 contains 15 residues. Reverse transcribed after extraction, RNA yielded cDNA as the sequencing template. Measured with immunoSEQ multiplex PCR; TCRdb has only the in-frame clones, and not every one. The data show roughly 200,000 clones, about 60% seen once. This record comes from a study of CD8+ T cells in alopecia areata. Study-wide background: Treated individuals took tofacitinib by mouth, 5 to 10 mg twice daily. Study observations and caveats: Many expanded lesional clones persisted during tofacitinib (in both scalp and blood). Under tofacitinib, fewer expanded CD8+ clones appeared among the top 100 scalp clones. Sharing of TCR sequences between patients (possibly for HLA-related reasons) was less clear than in mice.

This sample's treatment: oral pan-JAK inhibitor, 5-10 mg twice daily. Sequenced here: CD8+ T cells sorted from blood, sampled at week 24, from a patient treated with tofacitinib. The V gene is TRBV29-1, the J gene TRBJ1-2; 8 bases line up with TRBD1. The receptor comes from a human donor with alopecia areata. CDR3 protein: CSVEPNRGSGYGYTF. CDR3 in DNA: TGCAGCGTGGAACCTAACAGGGGGTCGGGCTATGGCTACACCTTC.